The clone carrying this T cell receptor (beta chain) showed up many times. The target antigen is unknown. The entry originates in a study of CD8 T cells in ankylosing spondylitis. Study-wide points: Researchers reportedly found disease-linked clones significantly enriched in matched ankylosing spondylitis synovial fluid.

Quantitative barcoded 5'-RACE was used to prepare TCR beta libraries. TCRdb re-analysed the 5' RACE reads in MiXCR, keeping a single row per CDR3 protein. The table shows about 96,000 distinct CDR3 sequences, with 7.5% to 9% occurring only once. V was shortened by 6 bases and J by 0 bases, with 6 bases between the two germline ends. Germline CDR1 is MDHEN and CDR2 is SYDVKM. The CDR3 is 14 amino acids. The sequence derives from a male donor with ankylosing spondylitis or in good health (not recorded which). Sequenced: blood, either unsorted or a sorted T cell fraction (not recorded which). The chain carries TRBV28 and TRBJ2-6; no firm D call. CDR3 DNA: TGTGCCAGCAGGACCATCTCTGGGGCCAACGTCCTGACTTTC. Its translation is CASRTISGANVLTF.